This record looks at one T cell receptor beta chain sequence and its context. The trim removed 4 bases at V and 0 bases at J, leaving 13 bases unmatched. This CDR3 comprises 20 residues. Germline V gene lookup returns CDR1 LNHDA and CDR2 SQIVND (reference sequence). The data were obtained in a study of blood T cell repertoires in COVID-19. About the research overall: The samples span acute and convalescent COVID-19 from the United States, Italy and Spain. Nucleic acid was either cDNA or gDNA, and it came from T cells, B-cell-depleted T cells, or PBMCs.

Here immunoSEQ multiplex PCR was the method, and the copy in TCRdb shows in-frame clones only, minus some. The sample includes around 110,000 clones, 84% of them seen just once. What was sequenced was peripheral blood. The rearrangement links TRBV19 to TRBJ2-6; 9 bases align to TRBD1. The source of this sequence is a human donor in a cohort sampled during active COVID-19. CDR3 protein: CASSTLPGQGGISGANVLTF. The CDR3 DNA follows: TGTGCCAGTAGTACCCTCCCGGGACAGGGAGGTATCTCTGGGGCCAACGTCCTGACTTTC.